A single sample gave rise to the 28 T cell receptor beta chains below, sequenced in a study of Graves' ophthalmopathy and Graves' hyperthyroidism. CDR3 regions of TCR beta were amplified from RNA transcripts. The first round was an RT-PCR with HTBI primers, and the second round was a multiplex PCR. TCRdb redid the calling of the multiplex PCR reads with MiXCR, one entry per CDR3 protein. Among about 160,000 distinct CDR3 sequences, 30% to 45% were seen once, and the ten largest hold roughly 5.8%. Sequencing was carried out using peripheral blood. The receptors stem from a middle-aged woman with Graves' ophthalmopathy.

This clonotype was counted many times. The chain employs TRBV6-5 and TRBJ1-1, with TRBD1 as a possible D gene (5 bases). The CDR3 contains 12 residues. The germline gives CDR1 MNHEY, CDR2 SVGAGI. V was cut by 8 bases and J by 7 bases, with 14 bases left in between. The CDR3 region has the DNA TGTGCCAGCGGCCGGGGGGTGGTTGAAGCTTTCTTT. It codes for CASGRGVVEAFF.

In its sample, this clonotype was seen many times. The J gene is TRBJ1-1, the V gene TRBV20-1, with D unclear. V was pared by 6 bases and J by 6 bases, with 23 bases between. Germline CDR1 and CDR2: DFQATT and SNEGSKA (reference sequence). The CDR3 spans 15 residues. In DNA, the CDR3 is TGCAGTGCGGAAGGAGTTAGGCAGGTGAGCTCTGAAGCTTTCTTT. It is translated as CSAEGVRQVSSEAFF.

The CDR3 reads CASSYGGTSFEQYF. The CDR3 region has the DNA TGTGCCAGCAGTTACGGTGGGACTAGCTTCGAGCAGTACTTC. The V gene is TRBV6-2 or TRBV6-3, the J gene TRBJ2-7; TRBD2 agrees at 9 bases. The junction had 5 bases not matched to a gene; V was cut back by 2 bases and J by 6 bases. This CDR3 is 14 amino acids long. Per germline, CDR1 MNHEY and CDR2 SVGEGT.

This clonotype was detected many times. The chain carries TRBV5-1 and TRBJ1-3, with 11 bases aligning to TRBD1. The CDR3 covers 15 residues. The germline V gene has CDR1 SGHRS and CDR2 YFSETQ. The V and J ends lost 3 bases and 3 bases, in that order; junction bases with no gene match: 2. CDR3 in amino acids: CASSSGTGGGNTIYF. In nucleotides, the CDR3 is TGCGCCAGCAGCTCCGGGACAGGGGGTGGAAACACCATATATTTT.

This clonotype came up many times. The rearrangement uses TRBV6-5 and TRBJ1-1; D gene uncertain. The V gene lost 6 bases and the J gene lost 1 base, with 9 bases spanning the gap. The germline gives CDR1 MNHEY, CDR2 SVGAGI. The CDR3 is 13 amino acids. The CDR3 here is CASSSRSNTEAFF. CDR3 in DNA: TGTGCCAGCAGCTCGAGATCGAACACTGAAGCTTTCTTT.

The V gene is TRBV28, the J gene TRBJ2-7; the D call may be TRBD1 or TRBD2 (5 bases each). Deletions cut 8 bases from V and 6 bases from J, with 23 bases between. The germline gives CDR1 MDHEN, CDR2 SYDVKM. The CDR3 has 15 amino acids. The CDR3 DNA reads TGTGCCAGCCGGATGGCGACATGGGGGATCGGCGAGCAGTACTTC. Translated, it gives CASRMATWGIGEQYF.

There are many counts of this clonotype. The V call is TRBV10-3, the J call TRBJ1-1; no clear D gene. Germline CDR1 reads ENHRY; CDR2 reads SYGVKD. The CDR3 has 14 amino acids. Deletions cut 6 bases from V and 1 base from J, with 12 bases between. The CDR3 DNA follows: TGTGCCATCAGGGGAGAGACGGCGAACACTGAAGCTTTCTTT. Translated: CAIRGETANTEAFF.

The chain has TRBV28 and TRBJ2-7; the D call may be TRBD1 or TRBD2 (5 bases each). V lost 5 bases and J 2 bases, leaving 16 bases between the germline ends. Germline CDR1 MDHEN, CDR2 SYDVKM. This CDR3 has 15 residues. The CDR3 DNA follows: TGTGCCAGCAGTCTGCTGGGGACGGATCCCTACGAGCAGTACTTC. It specifies CASSLLGTDPYEQYF.

The rearrangement uses TRBV6-5 and TRBJ2-2, with 8 bases aligning to TRBD2. In germline, CDR1 is MNHEY, CDR2 SVGAGI. Germline trimming cut 4 bases from V and 5 bases from J; bases unmatched to any gene: 6. The CDR3 consists of 15 residues. CDR3 in amino acids: CASSFAGTSTGELFF. The CDR3 region has the DNA TGTGCCAGCAGTTTCGCCGGGACTAGTACCGGGGAGCTGTTTTTT.

Ten or more counts support this clonotype. This chain joins TRBV20-1 and TRBJ2-7, with D perhaps TRBD1 (6 bases). V lost 7 bases, J lost 3 bases, and 10 bases lay in between. This CDR3 region has 11 residues. CDR1 is DFQATT, CDR2 SNEGSKA, per germline (reference sequence). CDR3: CSGVGGYEQYF. Here the CDR3 DNA reads TGCAGTGGAGTAGGGGGCTACGAGCAGTACTTC.

The CDR3 region has the DNA TGTGCCAGCAGTTCCTTAACGAGGAGGACTGAAGCTTTCTTT. This sequence encodes CASSSLTRRTEAFF. The J gene is TRBJ1-1, the V gene TRBV27, with D hard to call. Between the trimmed V and J ends, which lost 4 bases and 5 bases, there was a span of 14 bases. The CDR3 length is 14 residues. Germline V gene lookup returns CDR1 MNHEY and CDR2 SMNVEV (reference sequence).

This clonotype has more than one count but fewer than ten. The chain uses TRBV28 and TRBJ2-7; TRBD2 is a possible D gene (5 bases). The germline V gene has CDR1 MDHEN and CDR2 SYDVKM. The CDR3 covers 12 residues. Trimming stripped 2 bases from V and 12 bases from J, with 14 bases between. The CDR3 DNA reads TGTGCCAGCAGTTTAGTGGAGAGGGCGGCGTACTTC. Encoded protein: CASSLVERAAYF.

This rearrangement joins TRBV7-2 to TRBJ1-2, with TRBD1 identical over 8 bases. V gave up 3 bases and J gave up 5 bases; unmatched junction bases: 8. The germline V gene has CDR1 SGHTA and CDR2 FQGNSA. The CDR3 is made up of 15 amino acids. The CDR3 DNA is TGTGCCAGCAGCTTTTCCGCAGGGGGCATTTATGGCTACACCTTC. This gives the protein CASSFSAGGIYGYTF.

This clonotype was observed at least ten times. The CDR3 DNA reads as TGTGCCAGCAGCTTAGATACTGGGTTGACTGAAGCTTTCTTT. Encoded protein: CASSLDTGLTEAFF. J is TRBJ1-1 and V is TRBV7-9; D not resolved. Germline CDR1 and CDR2: SEHNR and FQNEAQ (reference sequence). The V end lost 1 base, the J end lost 5 bases, and 11 bases lay between the germline ends. The CDR3 contains 14 residues.

In its sample, this clonotype was seen many times. The rearrangement links TRBV11-2 to TRBJ2-4; no definite D call. The CDR3 runs 10 residues. Trimming removed 0 bases at V and 16 bases at J, with 7 bases between. Per the germline V gene, CDR1 is SGHAT and CDR2 is FQNNGV. For the CDR3, the DNA is TGTGCCAGCAGCTTAGATAAGGTTTACTTC. This gives the protein CASSLDKVYF.

The V and J genes are TRBV7-2 and TRBJ1-5, with D possibly TRBD1 on 5 matching bases. The CDR3 covers 14 residues. V lost 5 bases to trimming and J lost 4 bases, with 12 bases between them. In germline, CDR1 is SGHTA, CDR2 FQGNSA. The CDR3 sequence: CASSPIGENQPQHF. CDR3 nucleotide sequence: TGTGCCAGCAGCCCAATAGGGGAAAATCAGCCCCAGCATTTT.

J is TRBJ1-1 and V is TRBV6-2 or TRBV6-3; perhaps TRBD1 as D (6 bases). With 5 bases removed from V and 5 bases from J, the gap between germline ends came to 18 bases. From germline, CDR1 is MNHEY and CDR2 SVGEGT. This CDR3 contains 15 residues. In DNA form, the CDR3 reads TGTGCCAGCAGTCTCCCTCGGCAGGGGAGGACTGAAGCTTTCTTT. It yields the protein CASSLPRQGRTEAFF.

This clonotype turned up a few times. The V gene is TRBV6-1, the J gene TRBJ1-2; 9 bases align to TRBD1. V lost 4 bases and J lost 8; bases outside the gene matches: 5. Per germline, CDR1 MNHNS and CDR2 SASEGT. The CDR3 loop spans 13 amino acids. CDR3 nucleotide sequence: TGTGCCAGCAGTGTGGGACAGGGCGACGGCTACACCTTC. Amino acid sequence: CASSVGQGDGYTF.

This clonotype was detected ten times or more. The rearrangement links TRBV4-3 to TRBJ1-2; 8 nucleotides agree with TRBD1. The CDR3 is 14 amino acids. The V gene's germline CDR1 is LGHNA and CDR2 YSLEER. V lost 4 bases to trimming and J lost 6 bases; unmatched junction nucleotides: 7. In DNA form, the CDR3 reads TGCGCCAGCAGCCGTACGGACAGGGACCATGGCTACACCTTC. It yields the protein CASSRTDRDHGYTF.

This clonotype came up many times. The genes are TRBV28 and TRBJ1-2; tentative D call: TRBD1 (5 bases). Trimming took 10 bases from V and 4 from J, leaving 16 bases between them. The V gene's germline CDR1 is MDHEN and CDR2 SYDVKM. The CDR3 spans 13 residues. The CDR3: CAIVKGLGYGYTF. As DNA, the CDR3 is TGTGCCATCGTGAAGGGGCTGGGCTATGGCTACACCTTC.

In nucleotides, the CDR3 is TGTGCCAGCAGTCAGGGAGTGATGAACACTGAAGCTTTCTTT. It codes for CASSQGVMNTEAFF. This chain joins TRBV7-2 and TRBJ1-1; TRBD1 is a possible D gene (5 bases). The CDR3 runs 14 residues. V was shortened by 6 bases and J by 0 bases, with 11 bases between the two germline ends. Germline V CDR1 and CDR2: SGHTA, FQGNSA.

In this sample, this clonotype turned up many times. The chain combines TRBV3-1 with TRBJ1-5; D is possibly TRBD1 (5 bases). This CDR3 comprises 12 residues. The germline V gene has CDR1 LGHDT and CDR2 YNNKEL (reference sequence). Trimming took off 6 bases at V and 5 bases at J, with 8 bases between the two ends. The CDR3 DNA reads TGTGCCAGCAGGACGGGGGATCAGCCCCAGCATTTT. Translation gives CASRTGDQPQHF.

V gene TRBV7-9 combines with J gene TRBJ1-2; D is uncertain. The CDR3 sequence is 11 residues long. Germline V gives CDR1 SEHNR, CDR2 FQNEAQ (reference sequence). The V and J ends lost 9 bases and 7 bases respectively, with 12 bases between them. The CDR3 protein is CASSYEGGYTF. As DNA, the CDR3 is TGTGCCAGTAGTTATGAGGGTGGCTACACCTTC.

This clonotype was observed a few times. The CDR3 sequence: CASSEMGESYEQYF. In DNA, the CDR3 is TGTGCCAGCAGTGAAATGGGGGAATCCTACGAGCAGTACTTC. The chain uses TRBV6-1 and TRBJ2-7; D may correspond to TRBD1 or TRBD2 (5 bases each). The CDR3 contains 14 residues. CDR1 and CDR2 (germline): MNHNS, SASEGT. Trimming removed 2 bases from V and 1 base from J, with 9 bases in between.

This chain links TRBV7-2 with TRBJ2-5; 7 bases are a match to TRBD2. After removal of 0 bases from V and 4 bases from J, the junction contained 2 bases not matched to a gene. The CDR3 is 14 amino acids. Germline V gene lookup returns CDR1 SGHTA and CDR2 FQGNSA. The CDR3 coding sequence is TGTGCCAGCAGCTTAGCGCGACTAGCAGAGACCCAGTACTTC. Its translation is CASSLARLAETQYF.

The V call is TRBV12-3 or TRBV12-4, the J call TRBJ1-6; TRBD1 matches at 9 bases. CDR3 length: 17 residues. The J segment lost 7 bases and the V segment lost 6 bases, leaving 13 bases of the junction unmatched. The CDR3 protein is CASRLTTGGTANSPLHF. The CDR3, as DNA: TGTGCCAGCAGACTGACCACAGGGGGCACAGCAAATTCACCCCTCCACTTT.

The chain joins TRBV7-8 to TRBJ2-2; 9 bases line up with TRBD2. This CDR3 has 16 amino acids. Germline lookup yields CDR1 SGHVS and CDR2 FQNEAQ. V lost 5 bases, J lost 0 bases, and 4 bases stayed unmatched. Here the CDR3 reads CASSLTSGPNTGELFF. CDR3 nucleotides: TGTGCCAGCAGCCTAACTAGCGGGCCGAACACCGGGGAGCTGTTTTTT.

V and J are TRBV28 and TRBJ1-5; a weak D match, TRBD1 (5 bases). Trimming shortened V by 3 bases and J by 7 bases, and 13 bases separated the two germline ends. Germline V CDR1 and CDR2: MDHEN, SYDVKM. The CDR3 totals 14 residues. The CDR3 DNA sequence: TGTGCCAGCAGTTTTCAGGGATCGATACAGCCCCAGCATTTT. It translates to CASSFQGSIQPQHF.